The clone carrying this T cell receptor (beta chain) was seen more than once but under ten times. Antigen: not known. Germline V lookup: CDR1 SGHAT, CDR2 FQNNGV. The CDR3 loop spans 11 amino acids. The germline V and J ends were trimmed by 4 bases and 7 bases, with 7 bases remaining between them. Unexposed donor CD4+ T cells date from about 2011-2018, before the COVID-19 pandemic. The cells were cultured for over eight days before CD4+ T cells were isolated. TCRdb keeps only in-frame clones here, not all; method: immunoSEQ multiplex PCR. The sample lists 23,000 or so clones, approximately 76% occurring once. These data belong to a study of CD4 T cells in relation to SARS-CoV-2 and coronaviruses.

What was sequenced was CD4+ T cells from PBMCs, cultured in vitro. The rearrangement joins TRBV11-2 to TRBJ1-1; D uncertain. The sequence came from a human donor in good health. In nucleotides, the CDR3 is TGTGCCAGCAGCTCGAGTGGTGAAGCTTTCTTT. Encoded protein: CASSSSGEAFF.